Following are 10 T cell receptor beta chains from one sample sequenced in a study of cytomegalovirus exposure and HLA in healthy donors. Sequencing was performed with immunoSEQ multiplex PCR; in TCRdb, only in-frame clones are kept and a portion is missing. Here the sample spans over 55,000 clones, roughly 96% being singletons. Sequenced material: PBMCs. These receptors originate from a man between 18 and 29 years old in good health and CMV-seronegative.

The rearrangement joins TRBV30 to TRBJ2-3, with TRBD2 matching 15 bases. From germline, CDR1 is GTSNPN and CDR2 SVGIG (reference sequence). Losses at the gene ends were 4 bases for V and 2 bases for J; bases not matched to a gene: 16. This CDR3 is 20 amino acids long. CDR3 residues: CAWTRPGLAGGRRDTDTQYF. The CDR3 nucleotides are TGTGCCTGGACTCGCCCGGGACTAGCGGGAGGTCGACGGGACACAGATACGCAGTATTTT.

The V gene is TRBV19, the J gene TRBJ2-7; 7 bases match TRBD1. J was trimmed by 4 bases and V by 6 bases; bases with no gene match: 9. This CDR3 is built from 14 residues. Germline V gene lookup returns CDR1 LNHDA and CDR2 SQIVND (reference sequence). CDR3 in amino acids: CASSPQGSGYEQYF. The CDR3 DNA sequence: TGTGCCAGTAGCCCACAGGGGAGTGGATACGAGCAGTACTTC.

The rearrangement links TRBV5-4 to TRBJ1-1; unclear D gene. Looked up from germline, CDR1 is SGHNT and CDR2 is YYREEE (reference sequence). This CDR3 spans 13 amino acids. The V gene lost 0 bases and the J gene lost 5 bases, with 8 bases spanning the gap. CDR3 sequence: CASSLDPGTEAFF. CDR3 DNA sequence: TGTGCCAGCAGCTTGGATCCGGGGACTGAAGCTTTCTTT.

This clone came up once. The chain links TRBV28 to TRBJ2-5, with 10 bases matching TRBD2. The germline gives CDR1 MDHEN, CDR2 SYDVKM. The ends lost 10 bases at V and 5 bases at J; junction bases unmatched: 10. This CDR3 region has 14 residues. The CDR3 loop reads CATTPLAGVETQYF. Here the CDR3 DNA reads TGTGCCACCACTCCCCTAGCGGGAGTTGAGACCCAGTACTTC.

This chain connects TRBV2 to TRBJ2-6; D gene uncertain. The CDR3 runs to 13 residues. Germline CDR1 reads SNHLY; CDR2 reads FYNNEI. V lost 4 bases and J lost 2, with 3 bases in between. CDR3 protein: CASSGPGANVLTF. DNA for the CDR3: TGTGCCAGCAGTGGGCCTGGGGCCAACGTCCTGACTTTC.

CDR3 nucleotides: TGTGCCATCAGTGAGCGGGAGAGCACAGATACGCAGTATTTT. Protein product: CAISERESTDTQYF. The J gene is TRBJ2-3, the V gene TRBV10-3; maybe TRBD2 (6 bases). CDR3 length: 14 residues. Germline assignment: CDR1 ENHRY and CDR2 SYGVKD. V was cut by 2 bases and J by 0 bases, with 6 bases left in between.

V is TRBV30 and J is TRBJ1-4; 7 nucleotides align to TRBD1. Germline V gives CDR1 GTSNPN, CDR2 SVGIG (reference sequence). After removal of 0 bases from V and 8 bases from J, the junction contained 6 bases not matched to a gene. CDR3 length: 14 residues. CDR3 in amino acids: CAWSVTSQGEKLFF. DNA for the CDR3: TGTGCCTGGAGTGTAACCTCACAGGGGGAAAAACTGTTTTTT. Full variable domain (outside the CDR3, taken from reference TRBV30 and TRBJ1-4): SQTIHQWPATLVQPVGSPLSLECTVEGTSNPNLYWYRQAAGRGLQLLFYSVGIGQISSEVPQNLSASRPQDRQFILSSKKLLLSDSGFYLCAWSVTSQGEKLFFGSGTQLSVL.

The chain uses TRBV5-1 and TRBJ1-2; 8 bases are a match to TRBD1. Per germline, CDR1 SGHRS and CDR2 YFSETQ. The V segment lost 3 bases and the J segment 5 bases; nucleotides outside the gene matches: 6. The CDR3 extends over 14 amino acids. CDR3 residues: CASSSTGAQYGYTF. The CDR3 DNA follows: TGCGCCAGCAGCTCGACAGGGGCGCAATATGGCTACACCTTC.

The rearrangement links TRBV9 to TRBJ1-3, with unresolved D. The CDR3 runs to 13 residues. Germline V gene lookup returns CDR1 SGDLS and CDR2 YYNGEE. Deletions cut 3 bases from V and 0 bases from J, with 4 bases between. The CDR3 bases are TGTGCCAGCAGCGACACCTCTGGAAACACCATATATTTT. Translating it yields CASSDTSGNTIYF. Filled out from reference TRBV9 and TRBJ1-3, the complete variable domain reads DSGVTQTPKHLITATGQRVTLRCSPRSGDLSVYWYQQSLDQGLQFLIQYYNGEERAKGNILERFSAQQFPDLHSELNLSSLELGDSALYFCASSDTSGNTIYFGEGSWLTVV.

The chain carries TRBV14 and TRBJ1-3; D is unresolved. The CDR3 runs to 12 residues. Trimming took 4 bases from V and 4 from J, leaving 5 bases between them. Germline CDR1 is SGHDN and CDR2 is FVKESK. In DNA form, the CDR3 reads TGTGCCAGCAGCCCTTTCGGAAACACCATATATTTT. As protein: CASSPFGNTIYF.